This TCR beta chain was obtained from a study of cytomegalovirus exposure and HLA in healthy donors. In the study overall: Unique TCR beta sequences numbering about 100 million came from 150 million to 200 million T cells in an earlier analysis. Some 85 million unique TCRs from HLA-typed donors were held in an early data release. Study-level results: Upon later analysis, TCR association rates were observed to vary by HLA locus, being highest for DRB1 and lowest for HLA-C. As confirmed in vitro, a few CMV-associated chains were specific for CMV antigens.

The CDR3 contains 16 residues. V dropped 0 bases and J dropped 10; count of bases not matched to a gene: 8. Germline V gene sequence: CDR1 MNHEY, CDR2 SVGAGI. The PCR employed 60 Vbeta primers together with 13 Jbeta primers. Some clones are missing from TCRdb's copy, which holds only in-frame ones; the method was immunoSEQ multiplex PCR. The sample totals 74,000 or so clones. Comment on this clone: Its antigen is still unknown.

This TCR was sampled from an older woman in good health and CMV-seronegative. Sequencing input: PBMCs. J is TRBJ1-6 and V is TRBV6-5, with 8 positions matching TRBD1. The chain's CDR3 is CASSYSGQGGRSPLHF. The CDR3 DNA sequence: TGTGCCAGCAGTTACTCAGGACAGGGAGGGAGATCACCCCTCCACTTT.